Included here is one T cell receptor (beta chain) sequence, with context. The antigen remains undetermined. The sample belongs to a study of CXCR3-negative and CXCR3-positive naive CD8 T cells. The CDR3 has 14 amino acids. Germline V lookup: CDR1 SGDLS, CDR2 YYNGEE. Carrying UMI labels, the TRB cDNA libraries were prepared through 5' RACE. TCRdb reprocessed the 5' RACE reads and keeps a single row for each CDR3 protein, giving no DNA. The sample holds approximately 100,000 distinct CDR3 sequences. Study-wide results and caveats: Naive CXCR3-negative and CXCR3-positive cells had similar TRBV-TRBJ usage; memory differed. Naive subsets did not differ in surface CD5, and TRB CDR3 properties served to infer TCR strength. Diversity proved comparably high across both naive subsets and much lower in memory CD8+ cells. When CXCR3-positive naive cells were set against CXCR3-negative naive cells, the former had more hydrophobic TRB CDR3s.

Sequences were obtained from naive CXCR3+ CD8+ T cells from blood. The sample's subset: CD45RO-CCR7+CD27+CD95- naive CD8+ T cells expressing CXCR3 (TNR3+). This chain uses TRBV9 with TRBJ2-1; TCRdb proposes TRBD2, but this gene call is untestable without DNA. The TCR originated in a human donor in good health. Some clones in this sample may be carry-over from other donors' samples. The CDR3 loop is CASSPFSGRPEQFF.